A single sample is the source of the 11 T cell receptor beta chains below, sequenced in a study of cytomegalovirus exposure and HLA in healthy donors. PCR primers comprised 60 Vbeta and 13 Jbeta primers. Profiled with immunoSEQ multiplex PCR; TCRdb holds only in-frame clones, not every one. In the table there are some 130,000 clones, roughly 79% of which are singletons. The sequenced sample consisted of PBMCs. These TCRs come from a man aged 25-40 years in good health and CMV-seronegative.

The chain combines TRBV18 with TRBJ2-2, with TRBD2 as a possible D gene (5 bases). The CDR3 is made up of 15 amino acids. V was clipped by 3 bases and J by 7 bases, with 15 bases between them. In germline, CDR1 is KGHSH, CDR2 LQKENI. The CDR3, as DNA: TGTGCCAGCTCACCGCGGCGGGCCGCTGGCGGGGAGCTGTTTTTT. This encodes CASSPRRAAGGELFF.

The V and J genes are TRBV5-4 and TRBJ1-2; 7 positions match TRBD1. This CDR3 has 14 amino acids. CDR1 and CDR2 (germline): SGHNT, YYREEE (reference sequence). J lost 0 bases, V lost 4 bases, and 3 bases had no gene match. The chain's CDR3 is CASSGTEANYGYTF. CDR3 nucleotide sequence: TGTGCCAGCAGCGGGACAGAGGCTAACTATGGCTACACCTTC.

This rearrangement joins TRBV29-1 to TRBJ2-5; no clear D. The CDR3 contains 13 residues. V shed 1 base and J shed 1 base, with 7 bases lying between them. Germline V gives CDR1 SQVTM, CDR2 ANQGSEA. Here the CDR3 reads CSVEGIAQETQYF. In DNA form, the CDR3 reads TGCAGCGTTGAAGGGATAGCCCAAGAGACCCAGTACTTC.

This clone was picked up one time. V gene TRBV28 combines with J gene TRBJ1-4; 9 nucleotides match TRBD1. Germline V CDR1 and CDR2: MDHEN, SYDVKM. The CDR3 sequence is 14 residues long. Trimming removed 6 bases from V and 7 bases from J; junction bases left unmatched: 6. CDR3 DNA sequence: TGTGCCAGCAGCTCCCCGACAGGGGGTGAAAAACTGTTTTTT. Amino acids: CASSSPTGGEKLFF.

This clone was counted only a few times. The chain links TRBV29-1 to TRBJ2-1, with 11 bases fitting TRBD2. Germline-derived CDR1 and CDR2 are SQVTM and ANQGSEA. The J segment lost 8 bases and the V segment lost 4 bases, leaving 16 bases of the junction unmatched. The CDR3 sequence is 17 residues long. CDR3 in DNA: TGCAGCGTTGGGGGAGGGTTAGCGGGAGGGTTTGTGGATGAGCAGTTCTTC. As protein: CSVGGGLAGGFVDEQFF.

The gene calls are TRBV19 and TRBJ1-2; unclear D gene. The CDR3 length is 14 residues. Germline CDR1 reads LNHDA; CDR2 reads SQIVND (reference sequence). Trimming took 3 bases from V and 8 from J, leaving 16 bases between them. CDR3 in DNA: TGTGCCAGTAGTATGGATATCGACCCGGGGGGCTACACCTTC. This encodes CASSMDIDPGGYTF.

Notes on this clone: At the DNA level, this CDR3 is encoded by other sequences in the same sample as well. The V gene is TRBV5-1, the J gene TRBJ2-7; 7 bases align to TRBD2. Germline trimming cut 5 bases from V and 5 bases from J; bases unmatched to any gene: 13. The CDR3 length is 15 residues. Germline CDR1 reads SGHRS; CDR2 reads YFSETQ. The CDR3 loop is CASSLQGGGPDEQYF. Written as DNA, the CDR3 is TGCGCCAGCAGTTTGCAGGGCGGGGGACCCGACGAGCAGTACTTC. The variable domain in full, with the rest retrieved from reference TRBV5-1 and TRBJ2-7, is KAGVTQTPRYLIKTRGQQVTLSCSPISGHRSVSWYQQTPGQGLQFLFEYFSETQRNKGNFPGRFSGRQFSNSRSEMNVSTLELGDSALYLCASSLQGGGPDEQYFGPGTRLTVT.

The V call is TRBV30, the J call TRBJ2-7; D might be TRBD2 (5 bases). The V and J ends lost 1 base and 3 bases respectively, with 7 bases between them. From germline, CDR1 is GTSNPN and CDR2 SVGIG (reference sequence). This CDR3 region has 12 residues. The CDR3 coding sequence is TGTGCCTGGAGTGACGGGAACTACGAGCAGTACTTC. Translating it yields CAWSDGNYEQYF.

The chain is built from TRBV30 and TRBJ1-6, with 9 bases lining up with TRBD1. CDR1 is GTSNPN and CDR2 is SVGIG in the germline V gene (reference sequence). J gave up 6 bases and V 2 bases, and 5 bases lay outside the gene matches. The CDR3 consists of 15 residues. The CDR3 bases are TGTGCCTGGAGTCCGGGACAGGGTGGTAATTCACCCCTCCACTTT. Translation gives CAWSPGQGGNSPLHF.

This chain connects TRBV28 to TRBJ2-5; D possibly corresponds to TRBD2 (6 bases). The germline V and J ends were trimmed by 8 bases and 4 bases, with 17 bases remaining between them. Germline-derived CDR1 and CDR2 are MDHEN and SYDVKM. This CDR3 comprises 14 residues. CDR3 amino acids: CASLGGGAVETQYF. CDR3 bases: TGTGCCAGCCTCGGAGGCGGGGCGGTAGAGACCCAGTACTTC.

This rearrangement joins TRBV2 to TRBJ2-7, with D perhaps TRBD2 (5 bases). V was pared by 10 bases and J by 1 base, with 14 bases between. The germline V gene encodes CDR1 SNHLY and CDR2 FYNNEI. The CDR3 contains 13 residues. CDR3 residues: CATLGGQSYEQYF. The CDR3 DNA sequence: TGTGCCACCCTGGGCGGGCAGTCCTACGAGCAGTACTTC.